Ten or more counts support the clone carrying this TCR beta chain. Its target is unknown. The entry originates in a study of CD8 T cells in ankylosing spondylitis. Study findings and constraints: A TCR beta motif of several highly homologous variants seemed to mark ankylosing spondylitis blood. There were earlier reports of some motif variants in reactive arthritis synovial fluid and blood. Matched ankylosing spondylitis synovial fluid reportedly contained a significantly enriched population of disease-linked clones.

This CDR3 has 16 amino acids. From germline, CDR1 is MNHEY and CDR2 SVGEGT. V was trimmed by 4 bases and J by 6 bases, leaving 19 bases between them. Quantitative 5'-RACE with molecular barcodes was used to make the TCR beta libraries. TCRdb used MiXCR to reprocess the 5' RACE reads, holding one entry per CDR3 protein. In the table there are fewer than 550,000 distinct CDR3 sequences, about 5.4% of which are singletons. The source material was blood, either unsorted or a sorted T cell fraction (not recorded which). V and J are TRBV6-2 or TRBV6-3 and TRBJ1-5; perhaps TRBD1 as D (5 bases). The sequence came from a male donor with ankylosing spondylitis. CDR3 sequence: CASSSVGAGRFQPQHF. In DNA form, the CDR3 reads TGTGCCAGCAGTTCCGTAGGGGCAGGGAGGTTTCAGCCCCAGCATTTT.